The 21 T cell receptor beta chains presented below share a single source sample, sequenced in a study of a mutant IDH1 vaccine in newly diagnosed glioma. Their antigens are not known. Time point here: week 11, during vaccination. Every vaccine dose comprised 300 ug of mutant IDH1 20-mer peptide plus topical imiquimod. Sequenced by immunoSEQ multiplex PCR; TCRdb stores in-frame clones only, minus some. The sample has tens of thousands of clones, around 80% seen once. Here the sequenced sample was PBMCs, taken from a glioma patient whose treatment included an IDH1 peptide vaccine. The source of these receptors is a man aged 30-40 years with glioma.

In this sample, this clone turned up once. The chain couples TRBV29-1 to TRBJ1-4; 11 bases align to TRBD1. Germline V gives CDR1 SQVTM, CDR2 ANQGSEA. Losses at the gene ends were 7 bases for V and 11 bases for J; bases not matched to a gene: 6. CDR3 length: 12 amino acids. As DNA, the CDR3 is TGCAGCGGGCGGGACAGGGGGTACAAACTGTTTTTT. Translating gives CSGRDRGYKLFF.

This chain connects TRBV14 to TRBJ2-1, with unresolved D. The CDR3 covers 13 residues. Germline loops: CDR1 SGHDN, CDR2 FVKESK. Trimming stripped 1 base from V and 12 bases from J, with 13 bases between. As DNA, the CDR3 is TGTGCCAGCAGCCAAGGGTTTCGCATAGGGCAGTTCTTC. Its translation is CASSQGFRIGQFF.

This chain connects TRBV28 to TRBJ1-2; 9 bases are shared with TRBD1. The CDR3 length is 14 residues. Germline V gene sequence: CDR1 MDHEN, CDR2 SYDVKM. J was trimmed by 1 base and V by 10 bases; bases with no gene match: 7. CDR3 nucleotide sequence: TGTGCCACCCGGGGGACAGGGCATAACTATGGCTACACCTTC. This sequence encodes CATRGTGHNYGYTF.

The rearrangement joins TRBV23-1 to TRBJ1-2; D unclear. TRBV23-1 is flagged as an ORF with uncertain function. The V end lost 8 bases, the J end lost 7 bases, and 20 bases lay between the germline ends. The CDR3 extends over 14 amino acids. CDR3 in DNA: TGCGCCAGCTTTCCAGCGGGGAGGTCTAGTGGCTACACCTTC. It specifies CASFPAGRSSGYTF.

The chain carries TRBV19 and TRBJ1-1; the match to TRBD1 covers 8 bases. V trimming: 5 bases; J trimming: 2 bases; junction bases outside the gene matches: 7. CDR1 and CDR2 (germline): LNHDA, SQIVND (reference sequence). The CDR3 is 15 amino acids. The CDR3 nucleotides read TGTGCCAGTAGTGTGACCGGACAGGGCAACACTGAAGCTTTCTTT. Translation: CASSVTGQGNTEAFF. Together with reference TRBV19 and TRBJ1-1, the CDR3 gives the full variable domain: DGGITQSPKYLFRKEGQNVTLSCEQNLNHDAMYWYRQDPGQGLRLIYYSQIVNDFQKGDIAEGYSVSREKKESFPLTVTSAQKNPTAFYLCASSVTGQGNTEAFFGQGTRLTVV.

The chain uses TRBV7-8 and TRBJ1-4; D not certain. The CDR3 runs to 15 residues. Trimming stripped 2 bases from V and 8 bases from J, with 15 bases between. Germline values: CDR1 SGHVS, CDR2 FQNEAQ. The CDR3 sequence is CASSLLRDDGEKLFF. The CDR3 region has the DNA TGTGCCAGCAGCTTACTAAGGGATGATGGGGAAAAACTGTTTTTT.

The chain uses TRBV28 and TRBJ2-2, with TRBD1 as a possible D gene (6 bases). CDR1 MDHEN and CDR2 SYDVKM come from the germline V gene. Trimming removed 10 bases from V and 1 base from J, with 13 bases in between. CDR3 length: 14 residues. The CDR3 reads CAITATGNTGELFF. The CDR3 bases are TGTGCCATAACTGCGACAGGGAACACCGGGGAGCTGTTTTTT. The variable domain in full, completed from reference TRBV28 and TRBJ2-2, reads DVKVTQSSRYLVKRTGEKVFLECVQDMDHENMFWYRQDPGLGLRLIYFSYDVKMKEKGDIPEGYSVSREKKERFSLILESASTNQTSMYLCAITATGNTGELFFGEGSRLTVL.

The chain is built from TRBV30 and TRBJ2-7, with TRBD2 as a possible D gene (5 bases). Germline V gene lookup returns CDR1 GTSNPN and CDR2 SVGIG (reference sequence). The CDR3 has 11 amino acids. Trimming cost V 0 bases and J 6 bases, with 6 bases left between them. CDR3 sequence: CAWSVRGEQYF. The CDR3 region has the DNA TGTGCCTGGAGTGTACGGGGCGAGCAGTACTTC.

This clone was observed a single time. The chain joins TRBV6-4 to TRBJ2-1; D is unresolved. Trimming left V 0 bases short and J 8 bases short, with 14 bases between. CDR1 and CDR2 (germline): MRHNA, SNTAGT. The CDR3 covers 15 residues. In DNA, the CDR3 is TGTGCCAGCAGTGACTCGACGGCGGATGTCGATGAGCAGTTCTTC. Amino acid sequence: CASSDSTADVDEQFF.

The chain joins TRBV4-1 to TRBJ1-1; D remains ambiguous. This CDR3 is built from 14 residues. The germline V and J ends were trimmed by 0 bases and 7 bases, with 12 bases remaining between them. Germline V gives CDR1 MGHRA, CDR2 YSYEKL. The CDR3 loop reads CASSQDAATSEAFF. CDR3 nucleotides: TGCGCCAGCAGCCAAGACGCGGCTACTAGTGAAGCTTTCTTT.

The V gene is TRBV27, the J gene TRBJ2-2; 8 bases match TRBD1. V was clipped by 3 bases and J by 4 bases; unmatched bases: 7. The CDR3 loop spans 16 amino acids. The germline gives CDR1 MNHEY, CDR2 SMNVEV (reference sequence). DNA for the CDR3: TGTGCCAGCAGTTTCGGACAGGGTTCGGGCACCGGGGAGCTGTTTTTT. This sequence encodes CASSFGQGSGTGELFF.

The chain joins TRBV6-5 to TRBJ2-7; tentative D call: TRBD1 (6 bases). This CDR3 contains 12 residues. Deletions cut 5 bases from V and 4 bases from J, with 9 bases between. Per the germline V gene, CDR1 is MNHEY and CDR2 is SVGAGI. The CDR3 loop is CASSRTDYEQYF. CDR3 nucleotides: TGTGCCAGCAGTCGGACAGATTACGAGCAGTACTTC.

The rearrangement joins TRBV4-3 to TRBJ2-1; 9 nucleotides agree with TRBD2. Germline-derived CDR1 and CDR2 are LGHNA and YSLEER. The length of the CDR3 is 15 residues. V gave up 2 bases and J gave up 7 bases; unmatched junction bases: 6. The chain's CDR3 is CASSQIAGETNEQFF. CDR3 DNA sequence: TGCGCCAGCAGCCAAATAGCGGGGGAAACAAATGAGCAGTTCTTC.

The table lists this clone with a count of one. This chain links TRBV6-5 with TRBJ2-7; a possible D gene is TRBD1 (5 bases). The ends were cut back, 0 bases at V and 2 bases at J, with 8 bases in the middle. The CDR3 length is 14 residues. Germline V lookup: CDR1 MNHEY, CDR2 SVGAGI. DNA for the CDR3: TGTGCCAGCAGTTACTCGGGCAGGGCCTACGAGCAGTACTTC. It yields the protein CASSYSGRAYEQYF.

In this sample, this clone is medium-sized. This chain uses TRBV5-1 with TRBJ1-1; TRBD1 is a possible D gene (5 bases). The CDR3 extends over 14 amino acids. CDR1 and CDR2 from the germline V gene are SGHRS and YFSETQ. V gave up 3 bases and J gave up 3 bases, with 12 bases separating them. The CDR3 DNA sequence: TGCGCCAGCAGCTATGGGGGAGGGGACACTGAAGCTTTCTTT. Amino acids: CASSYGGGDTEAFF.

In this sample, this clone turned up once. This chain uses TRBV19 with TRBJ1-2; 8 bases fit TRBD1. The CDR3 runs to 17 residues. Germline CDR1 reads LNHDA; CDR2 reads SQIVND (reference sequence). V was clipped by 4 bases and J by 4 bases; unmatched bases: 14. As DNA, the CDR3 is TGTGCCAGTAGTACCCTCCTGTCGACAGGGGACGGCTATGGCTACACCTTC. It translates to CASSTLLSTGDGYGYTF.

This clone was recorded a few times. V is TRBV28 and J is TRBJ1-3; D uncertain. Looked up from germline, CDR1 is MDHEN and CDR2 is SYDVKM. The CDR3 runs 16 residues. V gave up 2 bases and J gave up 0 bases, with 11 bases separating them. The CDR3 coding sequence is TGTGCCAGCAGTTTAGGAGGCACAAGCTCTGGAAACACCATATATTTT. It codes for CASSLGGTSSGNTIYF. The complete variable domain, with remaining parts taken from reference TRBV28 and TRBJ1-3, reads DVKVTQSSRYLVKRTGEKVFLECVQDMDHENMFWYRQDPGLGLRLIYFSYDVKMKEKGDIPEGYSVSREKKERFSLILESASTNQTSMYLCASSLGGTSSGNTIYFGEGSWLTVV.

The chain links TRBV7-3 to TRBJ1-1; D unresolved. Trimming removed 4 bases from V and 8 bases from J, with 14 bases in between. This CDR3 is 13 amino acids long. Germline V CDR1 and CDR2: SGHTA, FQGTGA. CDR3 coding DNA: TGTGCCAGCAGCTCGCCCTCCAGCTTGGAAGCTTTCTTT. Translation gives CASSSPSSLEAFF.

The rearrangement joins TRBV6-5 to TRBJ2-2, with D uncertain. Germline V gives CDR1 MNHEY, CDR2 SVGAGI. CDR3 size: 13 residues. Between the trimmed V and J ends, which lost 3 bases and 1 base, there was a span of 3 bases. This chain's CDR3 is CASSYLNTGELFF. The CDR3 region has the DNA TGTGCCAGCAGTTATCTGAACACCGGGGAGCTGTTTTTT.

The CDR3 DNA is TGTGCCAGCAGTTTGTCGGCCTCTGGGGCCAACGTCCTGACTTTC. Translating it yields CASSLSASGANVLTF. The rearrangement links TRBV27 to TRBJ2-6; D is undetermined. Germline assignment: CDR1 MNHEY and CDR2 SMNVEV (reference sequence). Trimming took 3 bases from V and 0 from J, leaving 6 bases between them. The CDR3 is 15 amino acids.

The V call is TRBV4-1, the J call TRBJ1-1; 8 nucleotides align to TRBD1. From germline, CDR1 is MGHRA and CDR2 YSYEKL. This CDR3 has 15 residues. V gave up 5 bases and J gave up 1 base; unmatched junction bases: 6. CDR3 in amino acids: CASSDRQGPNTEAFF. In nucleotides, the CDR3 is TGCGCCAGCAGCGACCGACAGGGGCCGAACACTGAAGCTTTCTTT.